Detailed here is one TCR beta chain. The sample originates from a study of blood T cell repertoires in COVID-19. The wider study: From T cells, B-cell-depleted T cells, or PBMCs came the material, which was cDNA or gDNA.

In germline, CDR1 is MNHEY, CDR2 SVGEGT. The CDR3 is made up of 17 amino acids. Germline trimming cut 4 bases from V and 6 bases from J; bases unmatched to any gene: 9. Method: immunoSEQ multiplex PCR; TCRdb's copy keeps in-frame clones and lacks some. The sample has more than 95,000 clones, roughly four fifths seen once; the top ten hold roughly 4.1%. Sequenced material: peripheral blood. The source of this sequence is a man aged 60 to 69 with acute or convalescent COVID-19. This sequence joins TRBV6-2 or TRBV6-3 and TRBJ2-3, with 14 bases lining up with TRBD2. The CDR3 protein is CASSSPGTSGRGDTQYF. The CDR3 DNA reads TGTGCCAGCAGTTCCCCCGGGACTAGCGGGAGAGGTGATACGCAGTATTTT.